The 32 T cell receptor beta chains below all came from one sample that was sequenced in a study of shared clonotypes between healthy human individuals. As defined, naive CD8 cells were CD45RO-negative and positively selected for CCR7, with terminally differentiated effector memory CD45RA+ cells excluded. Profiling relied on immunoSEQ multiplex PCR, and the TCRdb table lists in-frame clones only, not all of them. In the table there are millions of clones, about 95% of which are singletons. The source material was naive CD8+ T cells sorted from blood. Every receptor here comes from a man younger than 35 in good health.

The rearrangement uses TRBV10-3 and TRBJ2-4; 9 positions agree with TRBD1. The trim removed 6 bases at V and 9 bases at J, leaving 6 bases unmatched. This CDR3 has 13 amino acids. CDR1 is ENHRY, CDR2 SYGVKD, per germline. In DNA form, the CDR3 reads TGTGCCATCAGCCGGGGACAGGGCGGCATTCAGTACTTC. This codes for CAISRGQGGIQYF.

In this sample, this clone turned up once. The rearrangement uses TRBV4-1 and TRBJ2-1, with 10 nucleotides matching TRBD2. The CDR3 covers 18 residues. Germline V gene data show CDR1 as MGHRA and CDR2 as YSYEKL. The V segment lost 1 base and the J segment 3 bases; nucleotides outside the gene matches: 9. CDR3 coding DNA: TGCGCCAGCAGCCAAGGATTAAGGGTAGCGGGAGGCTACAATGAGCAGTTCTTC. This codes for CASSQGLRVAGGYNEQFF.

The V call is TRBV4-1, the J call TRBJ2-1; D is unresolved. Germline CDR1 is MGHRA and CDR2 is YSYEKL. This CDR3 comprises 11 residues. The V gene lost 4 bases and the J gene lost 9 bases, with 7 bases spanning the gap. CDR3 region: CASSLPGEQFF. The CDR3 region has the DNA TGCGCCAGCAGCCTCCCAGGTGAGCAGTTCTTC.

The J gene is TRBJ1-1, the V gene TRBV5-5, with D unresolved. From germline, CDR1 is SGHKS and CDR2 YYEKEE (reference sequence). Deletions cut 2 bases from V and 6 bases from J, with 8 bases between. The CDR3 is 12 residues long. The CDR3 spells CASSLTTAEAFF. The CDR3 nucleotides read TGTGCCAGCAGCTTAACTACAGCTGAAGCTTTCTTT.

The rearrangement links TRBV4-3 to TRBJ2-7; D is unresolved. This CDR3 is 17 amino acids long. Trimming pared 2 bases from V and 0 bases from J, leaving 17 bases between. Germline V gene lookup returns CDR1 LGHNA and CDR2 YSLEER. CDR3 sequence reads: CASSQSVRTSSSYEQYF. Written as DNA, the CDR3 is TGCGCCAGCAGCCAATCCGTACGGACCTCAAGCTCCTACGAGCAGTACTTC.

The genes are TRBV7-2 and TRBJ2-3, with D possibly being TRBD2 (6 bases). Germline V gene data show CDR1 as SGHTA and CDR2 as FQGNSA. This CDR3 is built from 17 residues. Trimming stripped 6 bases from V and 0 bases from J, with 19 bases between. CDR3 loop: CASRVGTSPTSTDTQYF. In DNA form, the CDR3 reads TGTGCCAGCAGAGTCGGGACTTCACCCACTAGCACAGATACGCAGTATTTT.

V gene TRBV2 combines with J gene TRBJ2-3; the match to TRBD2 covers 16 bases. Germline V CDR1 and CDR2: SNHLY, FYNNEI. This CDR3 spans 16 amino acids. J lost 5 bases, V lost 6 bases, and 5 bases had no gene match. The CDR3 bases are TGTGCCAGCAGAGGGACTAGCGGGGGGGCAGGAGATACGCAGTATTTT. This codes for CASRGTSGGAGDTQYF.

CDR3 sequence (DNA): TGTGCCAGTAGTATAGAAGGTGCGGGCAGGGGATCGGCTAACTATGGCTACACCTTC. As protein: CASSIEGAGRGSANYGYTF. V gene TRBV19 combines with J gene TRBJ1-2, with a weak D call TRBD1 (6 bases). CDR1 is LNHDA, CDR2 SQIVND, per germline (reference sequence). Trimming removed 0 bases from V and 0 bases from J, with 20 bases in between. The CDR3 contains 19 residues. The full variable domain, rest sourced from reference TRBV19 and TRBJ1-2, is DGGITQSPKYLFRKEGQNVTLSCEQNLNHDAMYWYRQDPGQGLRLIYYSQIVNDFQKGDIAEGYSVSREKKESFPLTVTSAQKNPTAFYLCASSIEGAGRGSANYGYTFGSGTRLTVV.

In the case of this clone: Different DNA sequences within this sample yield the same CDR3. The chain combines TRBV27 with TRBJ2-3; the D is unclear. The length of the CDR3 is 13 residues. Trimming removed 2 bases at V and 1 base at J, with 4 bases between. Looked up from germline, CDR1 is MNHEY and CDR2 is SMNVEV (reference sequence). The CDR3: CASSLIGTDTQYF. CDR3 coding DNA: TGTGCCAGCAGTTTAATAGGCACAGATACGCAGTATTTT.

The rearrangement joins TRBV9 to TRBJ1-3, with TRBD1 matching 9 bases. CDR1 SGDLS and CDR2 YYNGEE come from the germline V gene. Unmatched junction bases numbered 3, after V lost 3 bases and J lost 2 bases. CDR3 length: 15 residues. The CDR3 loop reads CASSGTGGTGNTIYF. The CDR3 nucleotides read TGTGCCAGCAGCGGTACAGGGGGCACTGGAAACACCATATATTTT.

This clone was recorded only once. The chain employs TRBV19 and TRBJ2-1, with TRBD1 as a possible D gene (5 bases). The CDR3 runs 14 residues. Germline CDR1 reads LNHDA; CDR2 reads SQIVND (reference sequence). The V gene lost 1 base and the J gene lost 5 bases, with 9 bases spanning the gap. CDR3 in amino acids: CASSIVQGNNEQFF. In DNA form, the CDR3 reads TGTGCCAGTAGTATAGTCCAGGGAAACAATGAGCAGTTCTTC.

Regarding this clone: A much larger clonotype is one base distant, so this may be a read error. Other DNA variants within this sample encode the same CDR3. This sequence joins TRBV5-5 and TRBJ1-1; the D gene is possibly TRBD1 (5 bases). The CDR3 runs 13 residues. The germline gives CDR1 SGHKS, CDR2 YYEKEE (reference sequence). Between the trimmed V and J ends, which lost 2 bases and 4 bases, there was a span of 9 bases. The CDR3 loop reads CASSLGGGTEAFF. The CDR3 DNA sequence: TGTGCCAGCAGCTTAGGTGGGGGCACTGAAGCTTTCTTT.

The rearrangement uses TRBV5-5 and TRBJ2-2; D is unresolved. V gave up 0 bases and J gave up 4 bases, with 4 bases separating them. The CDR3 totals 13 residues. CDR1 and CDR2 from the germline V gene are SGHKS and YYEKEE (reference sequence). For the CDR3, the DNA is TGTGCCAGCAGCTTGGGTACCACCGGGGAGCTGTTTTTT. Protein sequence: CASSLGTTGELFF. The full variable domain, in which reference TRBV5-5 and TRBJ2-2 provide the parts outside the CDR3, is DAGVTQSPTHLIKTRGQQVTLRCSPISGHKSVSWYQQVLGQGPQFIFQYYEKEERGRGNFPDRFSARQFPNYSSELNVNALLLGDSALYLCASSLGTTGELFFGEGSRLTVL.

The chain has TRBV7-2 and TRBJ1-5; possibly TRBD1 for D (5 bases). With 7 bases removed from V and 2 bases from J, the gap between germline ends came to 15 bases. This CDR3 spans 15 amino acids. Germline V gene lookup returns CDR1 SGHTA and CDR2 FQGNSA. The CDR3 coding sequence is TGTGCCAGCACCCGGAAAGGGGAGGGCAATCAGCCCCAGCATTTT. It translates to CASTRKGEGNQPQHF.

Only one count was recorded for this clone. The chain uses TRBV4-1 and TRBJ1-2; no definite D call. In germline, CDR1 is MGHRA, CDR2 YSYEKL. The CDR3 consists of 13 residues. V shed 0 bases and J shed 5 bases, with 7 bases lying between them. The CDR3 DNA is TGCGCCAGCAGCCAAGATCCACGGTATGGCTACACCTTC. Its translation is CASSQDPRYGYTF.

The sample holds one count of this clone. The chain uses TRBV27 and TRBJ2-5, with 12 nucleotides matching TRBD2. The J segment lost 5 bases and the V segment lost 5 bases, leaving 6 bases of the junction unmatched. Germline V gives CDR1 MNHEY, CDR2 SMNVEV (reference sequence). This CDR3 is 15 amino acids long. Here the CDR3 reads CASSPRTSGVETQYF. For the CDR3, the DNA is TGTGCCAGCAGTCCCAGGACTAGCGGGGTGGAGACCCAGTACTTC.

This rearrangement joins TRBV2 to TRBJ2-3; 10 nucleotides align to TRBD2. Germline V gene data show CDR1 as SNHLY and CDR2 as FYNNEI. J gave up 4 bases and V 3 bases, and 19 bases lay outside the gene matches. The CDR3 covers 20 residues. CDR3 coding DNA: TGTGCCAGCAGTGATTGGAGTCTAGCGGGGGCCCAGGTCAGAGCAGATACGCAGTATTTT. Translation: CASSDWSLAGAQVRADTQYF.

The rearrangement uses TRBV11-2 and TRBJ2-2; the D gene is possibly TRBD1 (5 bases). Germline V gene sequence: CDR1 SGHAT, CDR2 FQNNGV. The V gene lost 5 bases and the J gene lost 0 bases, with 16 bases spanning the gap. This CDR3 contains 17 residues. The DNA for the CDR3 is TGTGCCAGCAGCCCCCTAGGGGCAGGGACGAACACCGGGGAGCTGTTTTTT. Amino acid sequence: CASSPLGAGTNTGELFF.

Worth noting for this clone: The sample has other DNA sequences that encode this CDR3 too. This chain uses TRBV13 with TRBJ1-2, with 7 positions matching TRBD1. After removal of 4 bases from V and 8 bases from J, the junction contained 4 bases not matched to a gene. Germline assignment: CDR1 PRHDT and CDR2 FYEKMQ (reference sequence). The CDR3 has 12 residues. In DNA form, the CDR3 reads TGTGCCAGCAGCTACAGGGGTGGAGGCTACACCTTC. This sequence encodes CASSYRGGGYTF.

The chain has TRBV7-9 and TRBJ2-7; D uncertain. Trimming cost V 0 bases and J 6 bases, with 15 bases left between them. Germline-derived CDR1 and CDR2 are SEHNR and FQNEAQ (reference sequence). The CDR3 sequence is 15 residues long. DNA for the CDR3: TGTGCCAGCAGCTTAGCCCGTGCTACAGTTGGCGAGCAGTACTTC. This gives the protein CASSLARATVGEQYF.

The CDR3 spells CASSTLGIHEQYF. The DNA of the CDR3 is TGTGCCAGCTCAACCCTGGGAATCCACGAGCAGTACTTC. The chain carries TRBV7-9 and TRBJ2-7; no clear D gene. The CDR3 is 13 amino acids. V lost 8 bases and J lost 5, with 16 bases in between. Germline loops: CDR1 SEHNR, CDR2 FQNEAQ (reference sequence).

Comments on this clone: At one boundary the junction diverges from the germline segment, which might be a read error. This chain uses TRBV12-5 with TRBJ2-3, with D perhaps assigned TRBD1 or TRBD2 (6 bases each). The CDR3 contains 21 residues. Germline lookup yields CDR1 LGHNT and CDR2 FRNRAP. CDR3 DNA: TGTGCTAGTGGTTTGGTATACTGGGGGGCAATGGGCAAGGGAAGCACAGGTACGCAGTATTTT. It specifies CASGLVYWGAMGKGSTGTQYF. Variable domain in full (rest from reference TRBV12-5 and TRBJ2-3): DARVTQTPRHKVTEMGQEVTMRCQPILGHNTVFWYRQTMMQGLELLAYFRNRAPLDDSGMPKDRFSAEMPDATLATLKIQPSEPRDSAVYFCASGLVYWGAMGKGSTGTQYFGPGTRLTVL.

The chain employs TRBV4-3 and TRBJ2-5; possible D gene TRBD2, 6 bases. Trimming took 0 bases from V and 4 from J, leaving 15 bases between them. Germline-derived CDR1 and CDR2 are LGHNA and YSLEER. The CDR3 totals 16 residues. DNA of the CDR3: TGCGCCAGCAGCCAAGATAGAGCTAGCGCGGGAGAGACCCAGTACTTC. Protein sequence: CASSQDRASAGETQYF.

This clone was counted once. The V and J genes are TRBV7-9 and TRBJ1-1; no clear D. With 1 base removed from V and 3 bases from J, the gap between germline ends came to 12 bases. The CDR3 runs 15 residues. Germline V gene data show CDR1 as SEHNR and CDR2 as FQNEAQ (reference sequence). As DNA, the CDR3 is TGTGCCAGCAGCTTAGTTACGGGGTCTTACACTGAAGCTTTCTTT. Its protein product is CASSLVTGSYTEAFF. The full variable domain, rest sourced from reference TRBV7-9 and TRBJ1-1, is DTGVSQNPRHKITKRGQNVTFRCDPISEHNRLYWYRQTLGQGPEFLTYFQNEAQLEKSRLLSDRFSAERPKGSFSTLEIQRTEQGDSAMYLCASSLVTGSYTEAFFGQGTRLTVV.

This chain uses TRBV27 with TRBJ2-5; D unclear. The CDR3 is 17 residues long. Germline lookup yields CDR1 MNHEY and CDR2 SMNVEV (reference sequence). V lost 1 base, J lost 5 bases, and 20 bases lay in between. The CDR3 sequence is CASSLLTPDGRSETQYF. As DNA, the CDR3 is TGTGCCAGCAGTTTATTGACGCCAGATGGTCGTTCGGAGACCCAGTACTTC.

The chain links TRBV7-9 to TRBJ1-5; no clear D gene. The germline gives CDR1 SEHNR, CDR2 FQNEAQ (reference sequence). V lost 8 bases, J lost 2 bases, and 19 bases lay in between. The CDR3 loop spans 16 amino acids. CDR3 protein: CASPHFRVECNQPQHF. The CDR3 DNA follows: TGTGCCAGCCCGCATTTTAGGGTCGAATGCAATCAGCCCCAGCATTTT.

J is TRBJ1-4 and V is TRBV6-5; D is perhaps TRBD1 (5 bases). Germline lookup yields CDR1 MNHEY and CDR2 SVGAGI. The CDR3 spans 14 residues. V lost 5 bases and J lost 4, with 11 bases in between. The CDR3 loop reads CASSPGVNNEKLFF. The CDR3 DNA sequence: TGTGCCAGCAGTCCGGGGGTTAATAATGAAAAACTGTTTTTT.

The J gene is TRBJ2-7, the V gene TRBV5-8; the D gene could be TRBD1 or TRBD2 (6 bases each). Looked up from germline, CDR1 is SGHTS and CDR2 is YDEGEE. The CDR3 spans 13 residues. Trimming left V 3 bases short and J 6 bases short, with 13 bases between. The CDR3: CASSWDSGVEQYF. The CDR3, as DNA: TGTGCCAGCAGCTGGGACTCAGGGGTCGAGCAGTACTTC.

The chain employs TRBV30 and TRBJ2-7; the match to TRBD2 covers 9 bases. The CDR3 covers 12 residues. Looked up from germline, CDR1 is GTSNPN and CDR2 is SVGIG (reference sequence). V trimming: 5 bases; J trimming: 5 bases; junction bases outside the gene matches: 4. CDR3 in DNA: TGTGCCTGGGCTAGCGGGACTGACGAGCAGTACTTC. This codes for CAWASGTDEQYF.

This rearrangement joins TRBV7-8 to TRBJ2-7; TRBD1 matches 7 bases. Trimming cost V 5 bases and J 6 bases; bases outside gene matches: 19. Germline CDR1 and CDR2: SGHVS and FQNEAQ. This CDR3 spans 17 amino acids. The CDR3 DNA reads as TGTGCCAGCAGCAGCCCAGCGACAGGGACAGTTTGGGGCGAGCAGTACTTC. It translates to CASSSPATGTVWGEQYF.

Concerning this clone: The sample holds other DNA sequences that translate to the same CDR3. This rearrangement joins TRBV2 to TRBJ2-7; 11 nucleotides agree with TRBD1. This CDR3 has 14 residues. Germline V gives CDR1 SNHLY, CDR2 FYNNEI. The junction had 4 bases not matched to a gene; V was cut back by 5 bases and J by 4 bases. The CDR3 DNA reads as TGTGCCAGCAGTCCCGGACAGGGGGCATACGAGCAGTACTTC. Its protein is CASSPGQGAYEQYF.

The chain is built from TRBV2 and TRBJ2-7; D is possibly TRBD2 (7 bases). Germline assignment: CDR1 SNHLY and CDR2 FYNNEI. The CDR3 runs to 12 residues. With 8 bases removed from V and 5 bases from J, the gap between germline ends came to 13 bases. The CDR3 DNA reads as TGTGCCAGCCTAGGGGGGGGCAACGAGCAGTACTTC. This translates into CASLGGGNEQYF.